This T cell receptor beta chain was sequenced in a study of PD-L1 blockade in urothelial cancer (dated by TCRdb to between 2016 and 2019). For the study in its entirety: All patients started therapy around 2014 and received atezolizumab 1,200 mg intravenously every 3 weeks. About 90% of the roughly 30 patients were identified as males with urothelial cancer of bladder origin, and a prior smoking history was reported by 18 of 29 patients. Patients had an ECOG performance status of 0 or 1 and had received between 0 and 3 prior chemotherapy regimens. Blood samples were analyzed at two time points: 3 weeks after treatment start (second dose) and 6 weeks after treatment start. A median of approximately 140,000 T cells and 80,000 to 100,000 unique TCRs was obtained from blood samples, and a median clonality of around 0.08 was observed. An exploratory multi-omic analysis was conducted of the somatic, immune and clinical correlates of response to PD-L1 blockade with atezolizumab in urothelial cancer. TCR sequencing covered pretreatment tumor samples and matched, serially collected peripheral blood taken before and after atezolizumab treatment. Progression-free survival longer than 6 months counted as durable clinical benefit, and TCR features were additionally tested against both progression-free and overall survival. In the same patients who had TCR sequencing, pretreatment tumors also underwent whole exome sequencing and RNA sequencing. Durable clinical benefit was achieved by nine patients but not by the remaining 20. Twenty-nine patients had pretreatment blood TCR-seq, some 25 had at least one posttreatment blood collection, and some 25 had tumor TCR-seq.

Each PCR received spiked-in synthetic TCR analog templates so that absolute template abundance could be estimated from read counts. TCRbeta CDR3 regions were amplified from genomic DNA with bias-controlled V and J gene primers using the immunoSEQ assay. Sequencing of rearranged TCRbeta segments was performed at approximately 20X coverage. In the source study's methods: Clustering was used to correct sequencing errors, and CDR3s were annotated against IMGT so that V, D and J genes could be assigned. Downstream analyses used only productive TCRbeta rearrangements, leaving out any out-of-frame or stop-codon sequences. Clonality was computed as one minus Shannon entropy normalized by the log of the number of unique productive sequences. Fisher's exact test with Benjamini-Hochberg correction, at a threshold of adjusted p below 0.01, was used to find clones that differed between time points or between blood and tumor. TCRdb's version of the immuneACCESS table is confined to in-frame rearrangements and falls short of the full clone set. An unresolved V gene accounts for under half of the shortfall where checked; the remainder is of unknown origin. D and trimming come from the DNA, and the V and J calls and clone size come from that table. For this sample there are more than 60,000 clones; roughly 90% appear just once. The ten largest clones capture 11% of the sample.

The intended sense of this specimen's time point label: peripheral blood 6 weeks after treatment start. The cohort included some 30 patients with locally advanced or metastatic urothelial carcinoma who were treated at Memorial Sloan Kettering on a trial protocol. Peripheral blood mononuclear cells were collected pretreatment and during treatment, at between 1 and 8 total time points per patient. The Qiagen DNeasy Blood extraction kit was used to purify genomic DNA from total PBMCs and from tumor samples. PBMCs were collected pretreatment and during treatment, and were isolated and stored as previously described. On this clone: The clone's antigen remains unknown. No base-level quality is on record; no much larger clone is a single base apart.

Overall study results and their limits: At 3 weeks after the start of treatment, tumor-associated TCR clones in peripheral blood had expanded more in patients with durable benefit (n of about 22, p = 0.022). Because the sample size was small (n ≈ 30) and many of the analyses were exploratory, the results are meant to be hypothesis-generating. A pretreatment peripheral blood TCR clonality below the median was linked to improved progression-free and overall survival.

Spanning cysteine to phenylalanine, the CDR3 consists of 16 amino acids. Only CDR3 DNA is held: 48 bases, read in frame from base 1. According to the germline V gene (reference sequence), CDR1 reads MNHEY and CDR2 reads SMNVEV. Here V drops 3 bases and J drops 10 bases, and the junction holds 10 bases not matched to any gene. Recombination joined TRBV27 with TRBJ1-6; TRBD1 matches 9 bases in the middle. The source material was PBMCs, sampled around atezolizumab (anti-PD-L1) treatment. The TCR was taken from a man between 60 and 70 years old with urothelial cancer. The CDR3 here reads CASSFKPGQGLSPLHF. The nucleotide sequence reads TGTGCCAGCAGTTTTAAGCCGGGACAGGGACTATCACCCCTCCACTTT.